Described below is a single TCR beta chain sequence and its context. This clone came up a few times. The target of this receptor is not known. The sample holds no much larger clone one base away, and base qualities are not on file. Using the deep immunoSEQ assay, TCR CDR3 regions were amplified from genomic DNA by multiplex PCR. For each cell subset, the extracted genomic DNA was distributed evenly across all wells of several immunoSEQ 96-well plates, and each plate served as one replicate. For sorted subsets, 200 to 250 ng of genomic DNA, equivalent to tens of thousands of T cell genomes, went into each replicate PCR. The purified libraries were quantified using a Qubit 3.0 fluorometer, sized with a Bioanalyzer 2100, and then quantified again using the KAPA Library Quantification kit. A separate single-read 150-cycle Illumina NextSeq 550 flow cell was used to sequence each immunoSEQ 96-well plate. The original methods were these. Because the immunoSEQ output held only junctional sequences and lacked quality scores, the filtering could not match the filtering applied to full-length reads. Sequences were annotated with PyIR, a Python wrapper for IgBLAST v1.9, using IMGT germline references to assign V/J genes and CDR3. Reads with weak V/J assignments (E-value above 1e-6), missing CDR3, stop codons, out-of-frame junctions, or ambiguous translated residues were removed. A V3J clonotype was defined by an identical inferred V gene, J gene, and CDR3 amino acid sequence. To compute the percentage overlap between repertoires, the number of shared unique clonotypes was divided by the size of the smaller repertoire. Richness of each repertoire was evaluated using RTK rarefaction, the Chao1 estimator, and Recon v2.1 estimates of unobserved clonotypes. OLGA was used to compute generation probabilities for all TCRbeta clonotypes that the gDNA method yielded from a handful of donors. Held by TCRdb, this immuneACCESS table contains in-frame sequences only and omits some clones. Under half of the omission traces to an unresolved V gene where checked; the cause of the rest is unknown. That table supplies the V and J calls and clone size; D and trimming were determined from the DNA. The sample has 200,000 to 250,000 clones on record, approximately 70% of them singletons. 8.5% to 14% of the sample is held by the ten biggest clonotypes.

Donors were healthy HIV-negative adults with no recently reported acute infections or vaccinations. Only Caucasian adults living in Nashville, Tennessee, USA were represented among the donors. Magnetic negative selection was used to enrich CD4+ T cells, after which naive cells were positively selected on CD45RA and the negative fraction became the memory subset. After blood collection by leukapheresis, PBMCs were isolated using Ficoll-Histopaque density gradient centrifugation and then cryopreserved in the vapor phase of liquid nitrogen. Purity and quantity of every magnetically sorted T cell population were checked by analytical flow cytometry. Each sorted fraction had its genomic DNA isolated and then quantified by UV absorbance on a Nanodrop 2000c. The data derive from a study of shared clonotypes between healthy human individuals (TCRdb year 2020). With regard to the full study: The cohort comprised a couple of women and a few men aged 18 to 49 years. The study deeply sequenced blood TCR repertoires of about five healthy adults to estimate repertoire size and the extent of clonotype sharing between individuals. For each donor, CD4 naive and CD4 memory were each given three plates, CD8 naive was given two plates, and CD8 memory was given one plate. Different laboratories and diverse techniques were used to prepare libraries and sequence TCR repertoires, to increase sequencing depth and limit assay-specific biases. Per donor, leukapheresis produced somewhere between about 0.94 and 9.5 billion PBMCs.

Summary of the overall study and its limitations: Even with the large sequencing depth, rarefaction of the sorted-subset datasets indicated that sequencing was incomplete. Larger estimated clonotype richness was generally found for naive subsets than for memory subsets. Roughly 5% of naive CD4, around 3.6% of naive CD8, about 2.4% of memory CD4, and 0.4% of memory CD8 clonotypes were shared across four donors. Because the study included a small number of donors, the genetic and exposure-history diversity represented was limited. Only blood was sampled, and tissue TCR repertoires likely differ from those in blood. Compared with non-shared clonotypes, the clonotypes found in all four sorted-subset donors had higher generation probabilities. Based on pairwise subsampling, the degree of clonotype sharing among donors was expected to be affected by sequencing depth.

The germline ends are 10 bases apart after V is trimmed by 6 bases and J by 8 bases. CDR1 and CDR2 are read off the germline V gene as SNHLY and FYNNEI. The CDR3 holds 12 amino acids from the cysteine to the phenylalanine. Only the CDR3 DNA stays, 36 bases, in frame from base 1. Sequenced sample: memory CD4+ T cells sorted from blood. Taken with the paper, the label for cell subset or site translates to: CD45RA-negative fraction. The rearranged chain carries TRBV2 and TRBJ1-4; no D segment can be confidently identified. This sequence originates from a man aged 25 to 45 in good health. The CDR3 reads CASSYEEEKLFF. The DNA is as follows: TGTGCCAGCAGCTACGAGGAGGAAAAACTGTTTTTT.